The 9 T cell receptor beta chains below come from one sample, sequenced in a study of tumor-infiltrating lymphocytes in primary liver carcinoma. Total RNA amounting to roughly 0.5 ug was the source from which TCR beta cDNA was made with a constant-region primer. The TCR beta library was amplified through three nested multiplex PCR rounds in a modified ARM-PCR procedure. TRBV1-TRBV30 forward and Cbeta reverse primers drove the first two approximately 10-cycle rounds. TCRdb analysed the multiplex PCR reads with MiXCR anew, one entry per CDR3 protein. This sample has 50,000 or so distinct CDR3 sequences, with around 77% found just once. The roughly 19-33 mg bulk tissue piece was not sorted before simultaneous RNA and DNA extraction. The sequenced sample was liver tumor tissue from sampling region 5. Subset of the sample: tumor region T5, tumor centre. The origin of the receptors is a man aged 35-49 years with primary liver carcinoma and hepatitis B virus infection.

As concerns this clonotype: Germline is not matched at one junction end, which may reflect a read error. This chain uses TRBV28 with TRBJ2-7, with D unclear. Germline-derived CDR1 and CDR2 are MDHEN and SYDVKM. This CDR3 contains 13 residues. Written as DNA, the CDR3 is TGTGCCAACAGTTTAAAGACGAGAACAGAGCAGTACTTC. This gives the protein CANSLKTRTEQYF.

This clonotype showed up many times. The V call is TRBV6-2 or TRBV6-3, the J call TRBJ2-1; D gene ambiguous. The CDR3 totals 14 residues. The germline V gene has CDR1 MNHEY and CDR2 SVGEGT. V was cut by 0 bases and J by 12 bases, with 15 bases left in between. CDR3 region: CASSYSSHEPLQFF. In DNA, the CDR3 is TGTGCCAGCAGTTACTCGAGCCATGAGCCTCTGCAGTTCTTC.

Comments on this clonotype: One junction end does not reproduce the germline sequence, and a read error may be involved. The chain joins TRBV11-1 to TRBJ2-5, with TRBD2 matching 12 bases. This CDR3 contains 15 residues. Looked up from germline, CDR1 is SGHAT and CDR2 is FQDESV (reference sequence). CDR3 DNA sequence: TGTACCAGCAACCTCATGGGACTAGCGGGAGAGACCCAGTACTTC. Translation gives CTSNLMGLAGETQYF.

Comment on this clonotype: The junction departs from the called germline gene at one end, perhaps through a read error. V is TRBV11-2 and J is TRBJ2-7; D is perhaps TRBD1 (5 bases). The germline V gene encodes CDR1 SGHAT and CDR2 FQNNGV. The CDR3 length is 14 residues. The CDR3 sequence is CGSSSNRHSYEQYF. DNA for the CDR3: TGTGGCAGCAGCTCTAACAGGCACTCCTACGAGCAGTACTTT.

This clonotype was picked up one time. The CDR3 does not close with the conserved phenylalanine or tryptophan, likely indicating a read error. The CDR3 DNA reads as TGTGCCAGCAGTTACATAGGGGGCACTGAAGCTTTCCTT. It encodes CASSYIGGTEAFL. V usage is TRBV6-6 and J usage is TRBJ1-1; tentatively, D is TRBD1 (6 bases). The CDR3 loop spans 13 amino acids. Germline CDR1 MNHNY, CDR2 SVGAGI (reference sequence). The V end lost 2 bases, the J end lost 4 bases, and 8 bases lay between the germline ends.

Notes on this clonotype: This CDR3 fails to terminate in the conserved phenylalanine or tryptophan, so it likely reflects a read error. V and J are TRBV11-3 and TRBJ2-1; no clear D gene. The germline CDR1 and CDR2 sequences are SGHNT and YENEEA. The CDR3 runs to 14 residues. The CDR3 DNA reads as TGTGTTAGCAGCTTAGGCGTCTCGAACAATGAGCAGTTCTTA. Its translation is CVSSLGVSNNEQFL.

The gene calls are TRBV12-3 or TRBV12-4 and TRBJ2-1, with a tentative D call TRBD2 (5 bases). Trimming left V 11 bases short and J 6 bases short, with 17 bases between. The CDR3 is made up of 13 amino acids. CDR3 loop: CADQFGGGNEQFF. Written as DNA, the CDR3 is TGTGCCGACCAATTTGGCGGAGGCAATGAGCAGTTCTTC.

The table lists this clonotype with a count of one. The V call is TRBV11-2, the J call TRBJ1-5; D is uncertain. This CDR3 is built from 13 residues. From germline, CDR1 is SGHAT and CDR2 FQNNGV. Trimming took off 1 base at V and 4 bases at J, with 5 bases between the two ends. DNA of the CDR3: TGTGCCAGCAGCTTAGGGTTAAATCAGCCCCAGCATTTT. Its translation is CASSLGLNQPQHF.

This clonotype occurred once. Its ends do not fully match the called genes, so a read error is possible. As DNA, the CDR3 is TGTGCCAGCAGAACTATCGGCCCCTATGAGCAGTACTTC. Translated, it gives CASRTIGPYEQYF. The V and J genes are TRBV28 and TRBJ2-7; the D is unclear. CDR3 length equals 13 residues. The germline CDR1 and CDR2 sequences are MDHEN and SYDVKM.